The clone carrying this TCR beta chain was counted between two and nine times. Its specificity is unknown. This CDR3 has 15 amino acids. Germline-derived CDR1 and CDR2 are SGHVS and FQNEAQ. Deletions cut 5 bases from V and 3 bases from J, with 16 bases between. The data belong to a study of cytomegalovirus exposure and HLA in healthy donors. Study outcomes and limitations: It was reported that the classifier diagnosed cytomegalovirus status with high specificity and sensitivity in both the original and validation cohorts. Across donors, sequencing depth was assumed by presence/absence analyses to be roughly uniform. Prior analysis indicated that the majority of TCR beta V segments exhibited productivity approximately 90% or approximately 30% of the time. Exclusion as indistinguishable affected some V segments, including TRBV6-2 and TRBV6-3.

The PCR was carried out with 60 Vbeta primers and 13 Jbeta primers. Assay: immunoSEQ multiplex PCR; the TCRdb copy retains only in-frame clones and omits some. The top ten hold over 2% of the sample, which has roughly 150,000 clones, approximately 77% seen once. The chain links TRBV7-8 to TRBJ1-1, with D maybe TRBD1 (5 bases). The sample taken for sequencing was PBMCs. The sequence came from a man aged 30 to 45 in good health and CMV-seronegative. The DNA of the CDR3 is TGTGCCAGCAGCCCCCCAAGGGGTGGGTACACTGAAGCTTTCTTT. Its translation is CASSPPRGGYTEAFF.